Shown below are 31 T cell receptor beta chains from a single sample sequenced in a study of CD8 T cells in ankylosing spondylitis. General study points: A motif of 7 to 9 highly homologous TCR beta variants was seen as apparently characteristic of ankylosing spondylitis blood.

TCRdb ran MiXCR on the 5' RACE reads and lists one entry per CDR3 protein. This sample has some 840,000 distinct CDR3 sequences, with about 11% found just once. Their recognized antigens are unknown. Sequencing input: blood, either unsorted or a sorted T cell fraction (not recorded which). The receptor set was obtained from a male donor with ankylosing spondylitis.

This clonotype was seen a few times. The CDR3 here is CSARPNINEQFF. In DNA form, the CDR3 reads TGCAGTGCTCGACCGAACATCAATGAGCAGTTCTTC. J is TRBJ2-1 and V is TRBV20-1, with unresolved D. V dropped 5 bases and J dropped 6 bases, with 11 bases sitting between them. The CDR3 totals 12 residues. Germline CDR1 DFQATT, CDR2 SNEGSKA (reference sequence).

The chain has TRBV11-2 and TRBJ2-5; TRBD2 might be the D (7 bases). Germline V gene data show CDR1 as SGHAT and CDR2 as FQNNGV. The CDR3 is 18 amino acids. V lost 5 bases and J 7 bases, leaving 29 bases between the germline ends. The CDR3 is CASSPTRRELILGGTQYF. DNA for the CDR3: TGTGCCAGCAGCCCTACTCGGCGGGAGCTAATATTAGGGGGGACCCAGTACTTC.

The V call is TRBV10-3, the J call TRBJ2-3; 14 positions match TRBD2. CDR1 ENHRY and CDR2 SYGVKD come from the germline V gene. This CDR3 has 17 amino acids. Losses at the gene ends were 6 bases for V and 1 base for J; bases not matched to a gene: 6. Written as DNA, the CDR3 is TGTGCCATCAGCAGAGGACTAGCGGGGGGCCGCACAGATACGCAGTATTTT. Its translation: CAISRGLAGGRTDTQYF.

This clonotype was counted between two and nine times. Written as DNA, the CDR3 is TGTGCCATCAGTCCACAGGTACAAGAGACCCAGTACTTC. Protein product: CAISPQVQETQYF. The rearrangement uses TRBV10-3 and TRBJ2-5; TRBD1 is a possible D gene (5 bases). CDR1 and CDR2 (germline): ENHRY, SYGVKD. The CDR3 consists of 13 residues. V lost 5 bases to trimming and J lost 2 bases, with 9 bases between them.

In this sample, this clonotype turned up many times. The genes are TRBV12-3 or TRBV12-4 and TRBJ1-1; D unclear. The CDR3 sequence is 11 residues long. The V gene lost 5 bases and the J gene lost 14 bases, with 15 bases spanning the gap. The CDR3 coding sequence is TGTGCCAGCAGTCAAGCCCGGGAGGAGTTCTTT. Its translation is CASSQAREEFF.

This sequence joins TRBV6-1 and TRBJ2-2; no definite D call. In germline, CDR1 is MNHNS, CDR2 SASEGT. The CDR3 loop spans 15 amino acids. Trimming removed 6 bases from V and 0 bases from J, with 11 bases in between. The CDR3 loop reads CASRINSANTGELFF. The CDR3 region has the DNA TGTGCCAGCAGGATAAACAGCGCGAACACCGGGGAGCTGTTTTTT.

This chain joins TRBV5-1 and TRBJ2-1; tentative D call: TRBD1 (6 bases). Germline CDR1 reads SGHRS; CDR2 reads YFSETQ. The CDR3 has 12 amino acids. Trimming took 0 bases from V and 11 from J, leaving 9 bases between them. Here the CDR3 DNA reads TGCGCCAGCAGCTTGGAGGGGGATCAGCAGTTCTTC. Amino acid sequence: CASSLEGDQQFF.

This clonotype was observed a few times. V gene TRBV20-1 combines with J gene TRBJ2-3, with 7 bases aligning to TRBD1. The germline CDR1 and CDR2 sequences are DFQATT and SNEGSKA (reference sequence). Germline trimming cut 6 bases from V and 1 base from J; bases unmatched to any gene: 13. The CDR3 is 16 residues long. Here the CDR3 reads CSAPGQTLTGTDTQYF. CDR3 coding DNA: TGCAGTGCACCGGGACAGACCTTAACTGGCACAGATACGCAGTATTTT.

This clonotype occurred a few times. The rearrangement links TRBV2 to TRBJ2-3; 8 bases map to TRBD2. Germline lookup yields CDR1 SNHLY and CDR2 FYNNEI. The CDR3 contains 12 residues. J gave up 9 bases and V 4 bases, and 3 bases lay outside the gene matches. As DNA, the CDR3 is TGTGCCAGCAGTGCTGGACTAGCAACGCAGTATTTT. Residues: CASSAGLATQYF.

This clonotype was counted at least ten times. V and J are TRBV29-1 and TRBJ2-3; the match to TRBD2 covers 12 bases. Trimming took 5 bases from V and 5 from J; bases not matched to a gene: 5. The CDR3 consists of 14 residues. Germline V CDR1 and CDR2: SQVTM, ANQGSEA. The CDR3 nucleotides are TGCAGCGTTAAGACTAGCGGGAGTGTAGATACGCAGTATTTT. This translates into CSVKTSGSVDTQYF.

This clonotype was seen only a few times. The rearrangement uses TRBV28 and TRBJ2-5, with 10 bases aligning to TRBD2. CDR1 MDHEN and CDR2 SYDVKM come from the germline V gene. This CDR3 is 16 amino acids long. The junction had 7 bases not matched to a gene; V was cut back by 2 bases and J by 4 bases. In nucleotides, the CDR3 is TGTGCCAGCAGTTTAGGGCTAGCGGGAGTTCTAGAGACCCAGTACTTC. This encodes CASSLGLAGVLETQYF.

The sample holds a few counts of this clonotype. The chain carries TRBV11-1 and TRBJ1-1, with TRBD1 matching 9 bases. CDR1 is SGHAT, CDR2 FQDESV, per germline (reference sequence). This CDR3 has 19 residues. The V and J ends lost 8 bases and 1 base, in that order; junction bases with no gene match: 20. CDR3 amino acids: CASRRPGKGQGRENTEAFF. The DNA for the CDR3 is TGTGCCAGCCGCAGGCCTGGGAAGGGACAGGGTAGGGAGAACACTGAAGCTTTCTTT.

Only a few counts were recorded for this clonotype. The J gene is TRBJ2-5, the V gene TRBV24-1, with D perhaps being TRBD1 or TRBD2 (5 bases each). V lost 3 bases to trimming and J lost 5 bases, with 15 bases between them. The CDR3 runs 15 residues. CDR1 is KGHDR and CDR2 is SFDVKD in the germline V gene. The CDR3 DNA is TGTGCCACCAGTGATGTGGGGACGGGATACGAGACCCAGTACTTC. This codes for CATSDVGTGYETQYF.

On this clonotype itself: This may be a read error, as it is one base from a much larger clone. The chain links TRBV7-9 to TRBJ2-2; D could derive from TRBD1 or TRBD2 (5 bases each). The CDR3 is made up of 12 amino acids. Germline V gives CDR1 SEHNR, CDR2 FQNEAQ (reference sequence). For the CDR3, the DNA is TGTGCCAGCAGCCAGAGCACCGGGGACCTGTTTTTT. Translated: CASSQSTGDLFF.

This clonotype occurred a few times. The rearrangement uses TRBV11-2 and TRBJ2-3; tentatively, D is TRBD2 (6 bases). Germline lookup yields CDR1 SGHAT and CDR2 FQNNGV. This CDR3 is built from 18 residues. V was shortened by 5 bases and J by 0 bases, with 21 bases between the two germline ends. CDR3: CASSIYGLLGGSTDTQYF. The DNA of the CDR3 is TGTGCCAGCAGCATCTACGGACTACTCGGGGGAAGCACAGATACGCAGTATTTT.

This clonotype came up a few times. V and J are TRBV7-2 and TRBJ2-5, with TRBD1 matching 8 bases. Germline trimming cut 6 bases from V and 6 bases from J; bases unmatched to any gene: 12. The CDR3 contains 15 residues. Looked up from germline, CDR1 is SGHTA and CDR2 is FQGNSA. The CDR3 sequence: CASSYRAGGRQTQYF. CDR3 DNA: TGTGCCAGCAGTTATAGGGCAGGGGGCAGGCAGACCCAGTACTTC.

This clonotype has just a few counts. This chain connects TRBV5-6 to TRBJ2-3; no definite D call. Germline CDR1 and CDR2: SGHDT and YYEEEE. The CDR3 has 15 amino acids. Trimming cost V 7 bases and J 1 base, with 16 bases left between them. The CDR3 coding sequence is TGTGCCAGCTCCTATCGTCCCGCGGGCACAGATACGCAGTATTTT. Residues: CASSYRPAGTDTQYF.

There are a few counts of this clonotype. The CDR3 is CASRETSSNQPQHF. CDR3 DNA sequence: TGTGCCAGCAGAGAAACAAGCAGCAATCAGCCCCAGCATTTT. The V and J genes are TRBV6-1 and TRBJ1-5; D remains unclear. The length of the CDR3 is 14 residues. Germline V gene sequence: CDR1 MNHNS, CDR2 SASEGT. V was cut by 6 bases and J by 1 base, with 10 bases left in between.

This sequence joins TRBV28 and TRBJ2-7; D remains ambiguous. Germline V gene lookup returns CDR1 MDHEN and CDR2 SYDVKM. With 5 bases removed from V and 3 bases from J, the gap between germline ends came to 14 bases. The CDR3 has 14 residues. Here the CDR3 DNA reads TGTGCCAGCAGTACCCCTGGGATGTACTACGAGCAGTACTTC. Amino acids: CASSTPGMYYEQYF.

In this sample, this clonotype turned up a few times. The chain has TRBV20-1 and TRBJ2-1; 13 bases align to TRBD2. Germline values: CDR1 DFQATT, CDR2 SNEGSKA (reference sequence). The length of the CDR3 is 15 residues. With 3 bases clipped from V and 7 bases from J, the junction kept 6 bases outside the gene matches. CDR3 DNA: TGCAGTGCTAGCCTGGGACTAGCGGGACCTAATGAGCAGTTCTTC. It encodes CSASLGLAGPNEQFF.

This clonotype was seen repeatedly, ten times or more. V usage is TRBV9 and J usage is TRBJ1-1; 11 bases match TRBD1. Losses at the gene ends were 4 bases for V and 5 bases for J; bases not matched to a gene: 16. The germline V gene has CDR1 SGDLS and CDR2 YYNGEE. This CDR3 has 18 amino acids. CDR3 sequence: CASSPLGQGAGGGTEAFF. Written as DNA, the CDR3 is TGTGCCAGCAGCCCCCTAGGACAGGGGGCAGGAGGTGGAACTGAAGCTTTCTTT.

This clonotype occurred many times. This chain's CDR3 is CASSDSSGTDTQYF. CDR3 sequence (DNA): TGTGCCAGCAGTGATTCGTCTGGCACAGATACGCAGTATTTT. V gene TRBV2 combines with J gene TRBJ2-3; D call uncertain. This CDR3 contains 14 residues. Germline V gene sequence: CDR1 SNHLY, CDR2 FYNNEI. The V end was cut by 3 bases, the J end by 1 base, with 8 bases between.

This clonotype was counted only a few times. The rearrangement uses TRBV3-1 and TRBJ1-5; TRBD1 matches at 7 bases. The CDR3 has 15 amino acids. V shed 3 bases and J 7 bases; nucleotides not matched to a gene: 9. CDR1 and CDR2 (germline): LGHDT, YNNKEL (reference sequence). The CDR3 sequence is CASSQDGQAGQPQHF. The CDR3 DNA reads TGTGCCAGCAGCCAGGATGGACAGGCCGGGCAGCCCCAGCATTTT.

This clonotype was seen a few times. The J gene is TRBJ2-4, the V gene TRBV6-2 or TRBV6-3, with a possible D match to TRBD2 (5 bases). Trimming shortened V by 7 bases and J by 5 bases, and 21 bases separated the two germline ends. Germline-derived CDR1 and CDR2 are MNHEY and SVGEGT. The CDR3 is made up of 16 amino acids. The CDR3 spells CASTESGAGTQNIQYF. In DNA, the CDR3 is TGTGCCAGCACCGAAAGCGGCGCCGGCACCCAAAACATTCAGTACTTC.

This clonotype occurred a few times. The chain recombines TRBV20-1 with TRBJ1-1, with unresolved D. Deletions cut 3 bases from V and 9 bases from J, with 8 bases between. Germline V gene data show CDR1 as DFQATT and CDR2 as SNEGSKA (reference sequence). This CDR3 is built from 10 residues. CDR3 DNA sequence: TGCAGTGCTAGTGAAGGGAAAGCTTTCTTT. This codes for CSASEGKAFF.

This sequence joins TRBV4-2 and TRBJ2-7; 9 bases are a match to TRBD2. The CDR3 contains 16 residues. Germline V gives CDR1 LGHNA, CDR2 YNFKEQ. J lost 2 bases, V lost 1 base, and 6 bases had no gene match. The CDR3 nucleotides are TGTGCCAGCAGCCAAGCTACCAGCGGGGGGCCCTACGAGCAGTACTTC. It yields the protein CASSQATSGGPYEQYF.

This clonotype was picked up a small number of times. This chain joins TRBV20-1 and TRBJ1-2; D might be TRBD1 (5 bases). This CDR3 has 12 amino acids. The V end was cut by 5 bases, the J end by 8 bases, with 15 bases between. The germline gives CDR1 DFQATT, CDR2 SNEGSKA (reference sequence). In DNA form, the CDR3 reads TGCAGTGCTGGAGGGACGCCGGCGGGCTACACCTTC. This translates into CSAGGTPAGYTF.

V gene TRBV18 combines with J gene TRBJ2-3; the match to TRBD2 covers 12 bases. Germline CDR1 and CDR2: KGHSH and LQKENI. Trimming took 1 base from V and 3 from J; bases not matched to a gene: 2. The CDR3 contains 16 residues. In DNA form, the CDR3 reads TGTGCCAGCTCACCACGACTAGCGGGAGCGACAGATACGCAGTATTTT. This translates into CASSPRLAGATDTQYF.

This clonotype was seen a handful of times. This chain links TRBV7-2 with TRBJ2-7; TRBD2 aligns across 10 bases. The V gene end was trimmed by 6 bases and the J gene end by 3 bases; junction bases not matched to a gene: 11. Germline V gene lookup returns CDR1 SGHTA and CDR2 FQGNSA. The CDR3 is 16 residues long. CDR3 DNA: TGTGCCAGCAGTATCCCCGGACTAGCGGAAAACTACGAGCAGTACTTC. This translates into CASSIPGLAENYEQYF. The whole variable domain, filled in from reference TRBV7-2 and TRBJ2-7, reads GAGVSQSPSNKVTEKGKDVELRCDPISGHTALYWYRQSLGQGLEFLIYFQGNSAPDKSGLPSDRFSAERTGGSVSTLTIQRTQQEDSAVYLCASSIPGLAENYEQYFGPGTRLTVT.

This clonotype was seen more than once but under ten times. V usage is TRBV6-2 or TRBV6-3 and J usage is TRBJ2-1, with TRBD2 matching 8 bases. CDR1 is MNHEY, CDR2 SVGEGT, per germline. The CDR3 contains 14 residues. V shed 8 bases and J 2 bases; nucleotides not matched to a gene: 5. Written as DNA, the CDR3 is TGTGCCAGCTTAGCGGGAAGCGCCTACAATGAGCAGTTCTTC. Translated: CASLAGSAYNEQFF.

This clonotype was counted only a few times. The DNA of the CDR3 is TGTGCCAGCTCACCGAGCGGCGCGTTAAACTCACCCCTCCACTTT. This encodes CASSPSGALNSPLHF. The chain combines TRBV18 with TRBJ1-6; D not resolved. The V end was cut by 3 bases, the J end by 10 bases, with 16 bases between. CDR3 length: 15 residues. Per the germline V gene, CDR1 is KGHSH and CDR2 is LQKENI.